This T cell receptor beta chain was captured by sequencing in a study of T-cell reconstitution after alpha-beta-depleted transplantation in children. Study observations and caveats: T-cell numbers and diversity one year post-transplant derived largely from freshly generated T cells. It was reported that alpha-beta T cells came from several hundred expanded graft clones (about two months after transplant).

Unique molecular identifiers were incorporated into the prepared TCRbeta library. TCRdb analysed the PCR reads with MiXCR anew, one entry per CDR3 protein. The sample includes approximately 82,000 distinct CDR3 sequences, roughly 16% of them seen just once. This clonotype was seen ten or more times. The antigen remains undetermined. Germline and junction disagree at one end, which may indicate a read error. The CDR3 is 11 residues long. From germline, CDR1 is SGHRS and CDR2 YFSETQ. The input for sequencing was PBMCs, mostly from graft donor cells, taken 180 days after TCRalphabeta/CD19-depleted stem cell transplant. The TCR was taken from a male patient between 2 and 9 years old who had a stem cell transplant for acute lymphoblastic leukemia, so the T cells may come from the graft donor. The J gene is TRBJ2-5, the V gene TRBV5-1; the D is unclear. This chain's CDR3 is CASSFGETQYF. In nucleotides, the CDR3 is TGTGCCAGCAGTTTCGGAGAGACCCAGTACTTC.